Following are 12 T cell receptor beta chains from one sample sequenced in a study of CD8 T cells in ankylosing spondylitis. TCRdb fed the 5' RACE reads into MiXCR, producing one record per CDR3 protein. The data contain 240,000 or so distinct CDR3 sequences, 9.5% to 12% of them singletons. Sequencing was carried out using blood, either unsorted or a sorted T cell fraction (not recorded which). The receptors were sampled from a male donor with ankylosing spondylitis or in good health (not recorded which).

This clonotype has just a few counts. The J gene is TRBJ1-6, the V gene TRBV6-6; D might be TRBD1 (5 bases). Germline V CDR1 and CDR2: MNHNY, SVGAGI (reference sequence). The CDR3 has 12 residues. Trimming shortened V by 6 bases and J by 8 bases, and 8 bases separated the two germline ends. The CDR3 region is CASSSRDSPLHF. The CDR3 DNA is TGTGCCAGCAGCTCCAGGGATTCACCCCTCCACTTT.

This clonotype has at least ten counts. J is TRBJ1-3 and V is TRBV20-1, with no clear D. This CDR3 has 12 residues. Germline loops: CDR1 DFQATT, CDR2 SNEGSKA (reference sequence). V lost 6 bases to trimming and J lost 2 bases, with 8 bases between them. CDR3 sequence reads: CSATGTGNTIYF. The CDR3 nucleotides read TGCAGTGCCACCGGGACTGGAAACACCATATATTTT.

The rearrangement joins TRBV7-2 to TRBJ2-7, with D possibly TRBD1 on 6 matching bases. V lost 1 base, J lost 1 base, and 14 bases lay in between. Germline loops: CDR1 SGHTA, CDR2 FQGNSA. The length of the CDR3 is 16 residues. The CDR3 is CASSLVGRGLSYEQYF. For the CDR3, the DNA is TGTGCCAGCAGCTTAGTAGGCAGGGGATTATCCTACGAGCAGTACTTC.

This clonotype was counted ten times or more. This chain joins TRBV15 and TRBJ2-7; 9 nucleotides align to TRBD2. In germline, CDR1 is LNHNV, CDR2 YYDKDF (reference sequence). This CDR3 is 15 amino acids long. V was clipped by 1 base and J by 3 bases; unmatched bases: 4. CDR3 nucleotide sequence: TGTGCCACCAGCAGAGGATTTAGCGGGGGCTACGAGCAGTACTTC. Its protein product is CATSRGFSGGYEQYF.

This clonotype was counted at least ten times. The chain employs TRBV5-1 and TRBJ2-6; D gene ambiguous. Germline V gene lookup returns CDR1 SGHRS and CDR2 YFSETQ. CDR3 length: 18 residues. V dropped 0 bases and J dropped 0 bases, with 13 bases sitting between them. For the CDR3, the DNA is TGCGCCAGCAGCTTGGGGGTAGATACCAGCTCTGGGGCCAACGTCCTGACTTTC. Protein product: CASSLGVDTSSGANVLTF.

This clonotype was picked up many times. The chain links TRBV6-1 to TRBJ1-3; D remains unclear. The germline CDR1 and CDR2 sequences are MNHNS and SASEGT. The CDR3 sequence is 17 residues long. Deletions cut 6 bases from V and 3 bases from J, with 21 bases between. The CDR3 DNA reads as TGTGCCAGCAGCTCGACCGGACCCCTCGGAAGTGGAAACACCATATATTTT. Translation: CASSSTGPLGSGNTIYF.

There are many counts of this clonotype. The J gene is TRBJ1-5, the V gene TRBV12-3 or TRBV12-4, with TRBD1 as a possible D gene (6 bases). V lost 2 bases and J lost 4, with 9 bases in between. The CDR3 consists of 14 residues. The CDR3, as DNA: TGTGCCAGCAGTTTACTAGGGGGGAATCAGCCCCAGCATTTT. Translated, it gives CASSLLGGNQPQHF.

J is TRBJ2-7 and V is TRBV9; D remains ambiguous. This CDR3 has 12 residues. CDR1 SGDLS and CDR2 YYNGEE come from the germline V gene. The ends were cut back, 7 bases at V and 7 bases at J, with 15 bases in the middle. The chain's CDR3 is CASGRIPTEQYF. The CDR3 region has the DNA TGTGCCAGCGGACGGATTCCTACGGAGCAGTACTTC.

This clonotype has at least ten counts. The rearrangement joins TRBV20-1 to TRBJ2-3, with 9 bases lining up with TRBD2. J was trimmed by 4 bases and V by 3 bases; bases with no gene match: 5. The CDR3 is 14 amino acids. CDR1 DFQATT and CDR2 SNEGSKA come from the germline V gene (reference sequence). This CDR3 reads CSASVAGVPDTQYF. As DNA, the CDR3 is TGCAGTGCTAGTGTAGCGGGAGTCCCAGATACGCAGTATTTT.

By share, this clonotype ranks as medium-sized (0.01 to 0.1%). The chain links TRBV20-1 to TRBJ2-2, with a weak D call TRBD2 (6 bases). The CDR3 covers 15 residues. V lost 6 bases to trimming and J lost 5 bases, with 19 bases between them. The V gene's germline CDR1 is DFQATT and CDR2 SNEGSKA (reference sequence). This chain's CDR3 is CSAPLGGVGTGELFF. CDR3 in DNA: TGCAGTGCCCCCCTCGGCGGGGTGGGGACCGGGGAGCTGTTTTTT.

This clonotype was counted once. Possible read error: a much larger clone is one base away. CDR3 sequence (DNA): TGTGCCAGCAGCTTCCGGGACAGGAACTACGAGCAGTACTTC. Protein: CASSFRDRNYEQYF. The V call is TRBV7-9, the J call TRBJ2-7, with 8 positions matching TRBD1. The J segment lost 3 bases and the V segment lost 3 bases, leaving 4 bases of the junction unmatched. The CDR3 extends over 14 amino acids. Per the germline V gene, CDR1 is SEHNR and CDR2 is FQNEAQ (reference sequence).

This clonotype was found a few times. The V gene is TRBV5-1, the J gene TRBJ1-2; 7 nucleotides agree with TRBD1. This CDR3 is 15 amino acids long. The trim removed 4 bases at V and 4 bases at J, leaving 10 bases unmatched. Per germline, CDR1 SGHRS and CDR2 YFSETQ. The CDR3, as DNA: TGCGCCAGCAGCCCAAACACAGGGGTGCGCTATGGCTACACCTTC. It encodes CASSPNTGVRYGYTF.